This T cell receptor (beta chain) was found in a study of cytomegalovirus exposure and HLA in healthy donors (dated by TCRdb to the late 2010s). Context from the whole study: An earlier analysis of a few hundred of the donors reported approximately 300 Gb of sequence data and around 120 million unique TCR beta sequences obtained from about 180 million T cells. Around 330 gigabases of sequencing data and approximately 92 million unique TCR sequences made up an early release that covered several hundred HLA-typed donors. Among the 398 genotyped donors, around 81% belonged to the genetic ancestry cluster associated with self-reported Caucasian donors. The study aimed to test whether signatures of past pathogen exposure could be identified by cataloging public T cell receptors. The study used immunosequencing to profile the T cell repertoires of under 700 subjects and linked those repertoires to cytomegalovirus serostatus. Besides the first cohort of 550 to 750 subjects, a separate validation cohort made up of 90 to 150 different subjects was used. The study combined high-throughput TCR immunosequencing, statistical association of individual TCRs with disease status, and machine learning to predict cytomegalovirus infection status. A later analysis re-examined previously published TCR beta repertoires from hundreds of donors and added high-resolution HLA genotyping to investigate patterns of TCR occurrence. In the later analysis, no new phenotypic data were used to find candidate immune exposures; instead, reliance was placed on TCR beta sequences and their occurrence across donors. An earlier analysis of 587 of the donors applied high-throughput TCR beta sequencing to assess whether each TCR beta V gene segment acted as functional or pseudogenic. Donor age, sex, ethnicity and CMV serostatus were collected together with the repertoire data. Genome-wide SNP genotypes for about 65% of the 666 donors were used in a later genetic analysis, which treated that subset as a discovery cohort. All discovery cohort repertoires had been generated using a single sequencing platform. Class I and class II HLA loci were covered by the typing at four-digit resolution. Typing coverage differed by locus: A, B, C, DRB1 and DQB1 were typed in about 620-630 donors, DQA1 in roughly 510, DPA1 in 600 to 610, and DPB1 in about 450. Because of strong linkage in the cohort, five DR-DQ haplotypes were treated as single units for association and clustering. Across approximately 420 genotyped donors of the cohort, an average of about 200,000 unique TCR beta nucleotide sequences per donor were sequenced, and roughly a sixth of those sequences were non-productive.

The library was prepared using the immunoSEQ multiplex PCR assay. For the multiplex PCR, a mixture combining 60 forward primers for TCR Vbeta segments and 13 reverse primers for TCR Jbeta segments was used. The CDR3 region of rearranged TCR beta genes was amplified from genomic DNA with a multiplex PCR assay. The Illumina HiSeq System was used to sequence the amplified TCR beta libraries as 87-base-pair reads. On the authors' methods: Across the roughly 640 repertoires, a later analysis counted around 80 million unique TCR beta chains, roughly 11 million of which were shared by at least two donors. A nearest-neighbor algorithm error-corrected the raw reads and collapsed the reads into unique sequences, merging closely related sequences to remove PCR and sequencing errors. To assign V, D and J gene segments, CDR3 sequences were aligned to IMGT reference sequences. For a sequence to be retained, a match of at least six nucleotides was required to both a V gene segment and a J gene segment. A rearrangement was called productive if the CDR3 had no stop codons and remained in frame with V and J, and every other rearrangement was called non-productive. Following IMGT convention, CDR3 was defined as the stretch from the second conserved V-encoded cysteine to the conserved J-encoded phenylalanine. Sequences without an unambiguous match to a single V gene segment were excluded from the earlier analysis of about 630 of the donors. An earlier analysis of almost 600 of the donors classified V segments as functional when productive rearrangements were above 56.7% and as segregating when the standard deviation between donors was above 5%. A statistical classification framework was built to diagnose cytomegalovirus status from the catalog of TCR beta chain sequences. In a later analysis, V and J genes were assigned by comparing TCR nucleotide sequences against IMGT/GENE-DB human TR gene sequences. Using the TCRdist pipeline, a later analysis assigned CDR3 sequences along with most-parsimonious VDJ recombination scenarios. A later analysis defined each TCR beta chain by its CDR3 amino acid sequence plus V-gene family, and excluded reads lacking a unique V-gene family. A later analysis removed 550 to 650 highly shared, low-generation-probability nucleotide sequences to deal with suspected cross-contamination and a sequencing artifact. In a later analysis, a clonal expansion index for each public chain was calculated from normalized within-repertoire ranks of inferred template counts. In a later analysis, generation probabilities were computed using a VDJ recombination model fitted to out-of-frame rearrangements, and the results were checked against IGoR. Hypergeometric tests were used in a later analysis to score TCR-TCR, TCR-HLA and TCR-CMV co-occurrence, with a repertoire-size bias correction applied to the TCR pairs. False discovery rates were estimated in a later analysis by permuting HLA or CMV assignments 20 times. In a later analysis, co-occurring TCRs were grouped using DBSCAN, and TCRdist sequence similarity was added for clustering within HLA-allele-positive subsets. Co-occurrence clustering excluded repertoires with fewer than 30,000 or more than 120,000 public chains, plus five with anomalous nucleotide sharing. TCRdb re-hosts the immuneACCESS table, in-frame sequences only. Its copies lack some clones; in the studies checked, an unresolved V gene accounts for under half of them, and the cause for the rest is not known. Clone size and the V and J calls come from that table; the DNA yielded D and trimming. In this sample the table shows under 150,000 clones, about two thirds of which occur a single time. The ten largest clonotypes hold roughly 4% of the sample.

In the case of this clone: It lacks a known antigen. No base qualities exist here, and no much larger clone lies one base off it.

In total, over 600 healthy bone marrow donors made up the cohort. At the time of sampling, every cohort member was nominally healthy, though immune exposures that went unrecorded were likely present. The donor tested CMV seropositive and was one of the 289 seropositive cohort members. A peripheral blood sample was provided by each donor, and peripheral blood mononuclear cells were used for TCR beta sequencing. Genomic DNA was extracted from the blood cell samples with the Qiagen DNeasy Blood Extraction Kit. Broader findings and caveats from the paper: Only TCR beta chains were sequenced in this cohort, and the absence of alpha or paired-chain data limited detectable features. In a later genetic analysis, a missense DCLRE1C variant was associated with V-gene and J-gene trimming of TCR beta chains, and the association was replicated in an independent cohort. In a later analysis, several top co-occurrence clusters were reported to appear linked to parvovirus B19, influenza, CMV and Epstein-Barr virus. Because counts were too low, roughly 18 rarely observed V segments, including chromosome 9 orphons, were left out of the earlier analysis of roughly 600 of the donors. According to a later genetic analysis, donors in an Asian-associated ancestry cluster had fewer N-insertions in productive TCRs than the approximately 650-donor mean. Some IMGT-functional V segments, including TRBV6-2 and TRBV6-3, could not be distinguished by the 87-base-pair reads and were therefore excluded. In a later analysis, around 17,000 TCR beta sequences were associated with specific HLA alleles at a false discovery rate of 0.05. A cluster of highly shared sequence variants was judged likely to be a technical artifact of the sequencing pipeline. When HLA alleles, especially DR and DQ, strongly co-occurred, attributing TCR associations to individual alleles was difficult. The classifier was reported to diagnose cytomegalovirus status with high specificity and sensitivity in both the original and validation cohorts. In a later analysis, HLA-associated TCR beta chains were found to be more clonally expanded and to have lower generation probabilities than equally common non-associated chains. In vitro tests confirmed that a few of the cytomegalovirus-associated TCR beta chains recognize cytomegalovirus antigens. A later analysis found that TCR association rates varied across HLA loci, with DRB1 alleles showing the most associated TCRs and HLA-C alleles the fewest. According to a later analysis, most CMV-associated TCR beta chains appeared to be HLA-restricted, and the HLA associations seemed to be driven largely by CMV exposure. Correlated functional status among segregating V segments might be attributable to linkage disequilibrium, but an unknown experimental factor could not be ruled out. In the study, 150 to 200 TCR beta chains were listed as associated with cytomegalovirus. Across donors, most TCR sequences were observed very rarely, whereas some public TCRs were present in many individuals. In an earlier analysis of approximately 590 of the donors, most TCR beta V segments appeared in productive rearrangements about 87% or about 30% of the time, broadly matching IMGT annotations. The only immune exposure information available for the cohort was CMV serostatus. A further reported finding was that TCR beta sequences accurately predicted the HLA-A and HLA-B alleles for most subjects in the first cohort. The presence/absence analyses assumed that sequencing depth was roughly uniform across donors, and that assumption may not be true. It was suggested by the authors that the approach could potentially be generalized to other disease states and immunological phenotypes. Because HLA typing was unavailable for some donors at each locus, only the typed subset was used in association tests.

Reading the germline V gene (reference sequence) gives CDR1 MNHEY and CDR2 SMNVEV. V trim: 6 bases; J trim: 5 bases; unmatched bases: 7. The CDR3 covers 16 residues, taking in both the cysteine and the phenylalanine. Only the CDR3 part of the read is kept: 48 bases, read in frame from the first base. The sequence is built from TRBV27 and TRBJ2-2, with TRBD2 matching 12 junction bases. This receptor was identified in a man between 50 and 59 years old in good health and CMV-seropositive. Sequencing was performed on PBMCs. This receptor has the CDR3 CASSRLAGAGTGELFF. The nucleotides are TGTGCCAGCAGCCGACTAGCGGGAGCGGGGACCGGGGAGCTGTTTTTT.